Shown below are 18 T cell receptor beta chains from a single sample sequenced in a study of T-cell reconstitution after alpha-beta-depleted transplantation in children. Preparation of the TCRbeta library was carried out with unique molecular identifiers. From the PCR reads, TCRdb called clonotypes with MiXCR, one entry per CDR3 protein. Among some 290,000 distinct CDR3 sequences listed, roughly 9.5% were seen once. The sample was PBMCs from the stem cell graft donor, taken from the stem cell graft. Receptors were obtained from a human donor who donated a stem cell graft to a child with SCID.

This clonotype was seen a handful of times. The CDR3 sequence is CASSQDLGGLGGYTF. The CDR3 DNA sequence: TGTGCCAGCAGCCAAGATCTTGGGGGGCTAGGTGGCTACACCTTC. The chain employs TRBV14 and TRBJ1-2, with D possibly matching TRBD1 (6 bases). Trimming removed 0 bases from V and 7 bases from J, with 15 bases in between. The length of the CDR3 is 15 residues. CDR1 is SGHDN, CDR2 FVKESK, per germline.

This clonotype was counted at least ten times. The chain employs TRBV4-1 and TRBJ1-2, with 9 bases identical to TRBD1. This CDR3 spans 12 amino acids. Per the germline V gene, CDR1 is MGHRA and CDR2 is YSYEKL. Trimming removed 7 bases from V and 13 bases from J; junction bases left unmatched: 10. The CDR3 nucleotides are TGCGCCAGCAATCCCGACAGGGGGGGACCCACCTTC. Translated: CASNPDRGGPTF.

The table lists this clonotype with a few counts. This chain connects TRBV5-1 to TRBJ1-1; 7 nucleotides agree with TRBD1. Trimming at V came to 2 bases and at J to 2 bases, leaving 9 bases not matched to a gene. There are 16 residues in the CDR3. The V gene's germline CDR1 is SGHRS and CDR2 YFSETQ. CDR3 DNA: TGCGCCAGCAGCTTCCTCTTTACAGGGGACAACACTGAAGCTTTCTTT. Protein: CASSFLFTGDNTEAFF.

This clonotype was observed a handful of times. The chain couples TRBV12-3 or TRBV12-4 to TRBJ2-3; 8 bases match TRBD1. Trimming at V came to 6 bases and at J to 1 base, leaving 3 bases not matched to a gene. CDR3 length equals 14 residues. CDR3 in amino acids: CASSEGQGTDTQYF. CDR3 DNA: TGTGCCAGCAGCGAGGGACAGGGCACAGATACGCAGTATTTT.

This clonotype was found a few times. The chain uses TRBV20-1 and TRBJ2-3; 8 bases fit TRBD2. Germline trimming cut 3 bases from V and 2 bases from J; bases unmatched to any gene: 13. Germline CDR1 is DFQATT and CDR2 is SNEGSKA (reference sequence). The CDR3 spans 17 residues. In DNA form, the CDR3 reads TGCAGTGCTAGGGTGGCGGGGGGCTCGCCCGCCACAGATACGCAGTATTTT. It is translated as CSARVAGGSPATDTQYF.

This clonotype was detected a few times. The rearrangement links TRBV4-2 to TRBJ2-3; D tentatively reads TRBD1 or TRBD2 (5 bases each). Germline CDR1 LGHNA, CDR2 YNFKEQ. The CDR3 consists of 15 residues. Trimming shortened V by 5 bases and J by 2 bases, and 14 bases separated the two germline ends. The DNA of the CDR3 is TGTGCCAGCAGCTTAGGGACCGACCTCACAGATACGCAGTATTTT. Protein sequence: CASSLGTDLTDTQYF.

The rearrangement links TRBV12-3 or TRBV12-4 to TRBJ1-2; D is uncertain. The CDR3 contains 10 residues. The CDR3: CAVGHYGYTF. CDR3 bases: TGTGCGGTGGGCCACTATGGCTACACCTTC.

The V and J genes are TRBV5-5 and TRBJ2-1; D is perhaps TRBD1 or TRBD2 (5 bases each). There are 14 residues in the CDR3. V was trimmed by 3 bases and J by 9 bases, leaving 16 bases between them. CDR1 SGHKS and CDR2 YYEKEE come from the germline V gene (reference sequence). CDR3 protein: CASSSGVGVREQFF. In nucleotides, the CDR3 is TGTGCCAGCAGCTCCGGAGTGGGGGTGCGTGAGCAGTTCTTC.

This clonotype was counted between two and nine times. Here the CDR3 reads CASSVAVGDSPGDTQYF. DNA of the CDR3: TGTGCCAGCAGCGTAGCGGTCGGGGACAGTCCGGGAGATACGCAGTATTTT. The V gene is TRBV9, the J gene TRBJ2-3, with 7 bases lining up with TRBD1. V dropped 0 bases and J dropped 5; count of bases not matched to a gene: 12. The CDR3 length is 17 residues. Germline CDR1 and CDR2: SGDLS and YYNGEE. The variable domain in full, with the rest retrieved from reference TRBV9 and TRBJ2-3, is DSGVTQTPKHLITATGQRVTLRCSPRSGDLSVYWYQQSLDQGLQFLIQYYNGEERAKGNILERFSAQQFPDLHSELNLSSLELGDSALYFCASSVAVGDSPGDTQYFGPGTRLTVL.

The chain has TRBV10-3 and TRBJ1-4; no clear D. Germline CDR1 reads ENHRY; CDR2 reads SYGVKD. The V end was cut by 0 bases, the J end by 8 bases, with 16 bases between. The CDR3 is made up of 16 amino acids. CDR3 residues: CAISESFRLAAEKLFF. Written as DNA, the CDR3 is TGTGCCATCAGTGAGTCGTTCCGCTTAGCAGCGGAAAAACTGTTTTTT.

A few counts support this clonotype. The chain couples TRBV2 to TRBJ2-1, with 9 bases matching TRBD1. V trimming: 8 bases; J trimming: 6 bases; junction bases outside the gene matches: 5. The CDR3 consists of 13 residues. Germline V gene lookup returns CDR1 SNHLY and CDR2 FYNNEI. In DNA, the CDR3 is TGTGCCAGCCGGGACAGGGAGATCAATGAGCAGTTCTTC. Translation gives CASRDREINEQFF.

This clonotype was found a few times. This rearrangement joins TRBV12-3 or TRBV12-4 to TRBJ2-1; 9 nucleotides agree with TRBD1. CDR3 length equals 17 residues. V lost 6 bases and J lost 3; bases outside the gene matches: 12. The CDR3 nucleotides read TGTGCCAGCAGCCCAGACAGGGGGGCTGGTCACTACAATGAGCAGTTCTTC. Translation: CASSPDRGAGHYNEQFF.

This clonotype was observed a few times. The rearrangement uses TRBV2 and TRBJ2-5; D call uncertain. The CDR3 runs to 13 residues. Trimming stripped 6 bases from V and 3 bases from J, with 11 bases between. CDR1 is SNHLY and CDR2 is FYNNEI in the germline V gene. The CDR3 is CASRGSREETQYF. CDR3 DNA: TGTGCCAGCAGGGGAAGTCGGGAAGAGACCCAGTACTTC.

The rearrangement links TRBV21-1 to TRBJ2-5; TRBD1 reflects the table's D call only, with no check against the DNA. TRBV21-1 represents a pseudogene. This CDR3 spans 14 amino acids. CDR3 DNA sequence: TGTGCCAGCAGCACCCCAGGGGGCACTAAGACCCAGTACTTC. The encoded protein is CASSTPGGTKTQYF.

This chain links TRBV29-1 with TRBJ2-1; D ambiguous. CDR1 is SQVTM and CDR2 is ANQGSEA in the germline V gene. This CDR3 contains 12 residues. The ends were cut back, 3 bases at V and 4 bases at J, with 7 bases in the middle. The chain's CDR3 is CSVEAIYNEQFF. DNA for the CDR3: TGCAGCGTTGAGGCTATTTACAATGAGCAGTTCTTC.

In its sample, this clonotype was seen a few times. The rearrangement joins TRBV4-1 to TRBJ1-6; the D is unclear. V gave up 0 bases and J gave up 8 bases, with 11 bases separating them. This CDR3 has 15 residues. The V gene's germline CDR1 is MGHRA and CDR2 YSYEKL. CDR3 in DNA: TGCGCCAGCAGCCAAGATCTGGATTCCTATTCACCCCTCCACTTT. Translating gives CASSQDLDSYSPLHF.

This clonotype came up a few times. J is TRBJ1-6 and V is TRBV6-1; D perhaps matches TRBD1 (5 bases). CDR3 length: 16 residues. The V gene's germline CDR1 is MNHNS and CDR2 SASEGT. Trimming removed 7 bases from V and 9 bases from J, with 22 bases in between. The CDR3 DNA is TGTGCCAGCAAGCCACCTGGGCTTGGGGGAATTTCACCCCTCCACTTT. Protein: CASKPPGLGGISPLHF.

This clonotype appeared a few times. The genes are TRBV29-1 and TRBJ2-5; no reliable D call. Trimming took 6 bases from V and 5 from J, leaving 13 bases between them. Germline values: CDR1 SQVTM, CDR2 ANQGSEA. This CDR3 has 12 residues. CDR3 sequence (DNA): TGCAGCGTGAATAAGGGTTTGGAGACCCAGTACTTC. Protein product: CSVNKGLETQYF.